These 11 T cell receptor beta chains came from one sample sequenced in a study of T cell responses to AZD1222 COVID-19 vaccine. The protocol was immunoSEQ multiplex PCR, while the TCRdb copy is restricted to in-frame clones and leaves out a portion. Of roughly 100,000 clones detected, just over 90% appear once; the ten largest clones hold 1% to 1.5%. The material sequenced was peripheral blood, taken on day 0 of AZD1222 vaccination. These receptors were taken from an adult in good health.

Regarding this clone: The same CDR3 can be traced to other DNA sequences in this sample. CDR3 sequence: CASSLREGAYGYTF. The CDR3 coding sequence is TGCGCCAGCAGCTTAAGGGAGGGCGCCTATGGCTACACCTTC. The chain recombines TRBV5-1 with TRBJ1-2; D call uncertain. The CDR3 is 14 residues long. Trimming took off 2 bases at V and 4 bases at J, with 12 bases between the two ends. In germline, CDR1 is SGHRS, CDR2 YFSETQ.

The chain uses TRBV3-1 (or the pseudogene TRBV3-2) and TRBJ1-2; D not certain. The germline CDR1 and CDR2 sequences are LGHDT and YNNKEL (reference sequence). The CDR3 runs to 15 residues. Trimming removed 0 bases from V and 13 bases from J, with 21 bases in between. The DNA of the CDR3 is TGTGCCAGCAGCCAAGAGGTCTATGGGCAGGCAAAAGTCACCTTC. Protein sequence: CASSQEVYGQAKVTF.

The chain recombines TRBV7-8 with TRBJ1-1; 9 bases fit TRBD1. Losses at the gene ends were 1 base for V and 4 bases for J; bases not matched to a gene: 4. This CDR3 spans 15 amino acids. In germline, CDR1 is SGHVS, CDR2 FQNEAQ. For the CDR3, the DNA is TGTGCCAGCAGCTTAGTACAGGGGGCCATCACTGAAGCTTTCTTT. The encoded protein is CASSLVQGAITEAFF.

The chain recombines TRBV7-9 with TRBJ1-6; D gene uncertain. Trimming removed 6 bases at V and 6 bases at J, with 18 bases between. Per germline, CDR1 SEHNR and CDR2 FQNEAQ (reference sequence). The CDR3 totals 16 residues. CDR3 sequence: CASSFGQAGGNSPLHF. The CDR3 nucleotides are TGTGCCAGCAGTTTTGGCCAGGCCGGAGGTAATTCACCCCTCCACTTT.

V usage is TRBV6-5 and J usage is TRBJ1-3; D unresolved. Trimming left V 7 bases short and J 0 bases short, with 13 bases between. This CDR3 has 15 amino acids. CDR1 MNHEY and CDR2 SVGAGI come from the germline V gene. In nucleotides, the CDR3 is TGTGCCAGCACTCGAGGGCCAAGCTCTGGAAACACCATATATTTT. This encodes CASTRGPSSGNTIYF.

The rearrangement links TRBV2 to TRBJ1-1; D may be TRBD1 (6 bases). The length of the CDR3 is 12 residues. V dropped 7 bases and J dropped 6 bases, with 12 bases sitting between them. Germline CDR1 and CDR2: SNHLY and FYNNEI. CDR3 region: CASIPGASEAFF. DNA for the CDR3: TGTGCCAGCATACCAGGGGCCTCTGAAGCTTTCTTT. Complete variable domain (other parts from reference TRBV2 and TRBJ1-1): EPEVTQTPSHQVTQMGQEVILRCVPISNHLYFYWYRQILGQKVEFLVSFYNNEISEKSEIFDDQFSVERPDGSNFTLKIRSTKLEDSAMYFCASIPGASEAFFGQGTRLTVV.

This chain links TRBV7-9 with TRBJ1-1; no definite D call. The CDR3 spans 12 residues. Trimming left V 0 bases short and J 8 bases short, with 7 bases between. Germline CDR1 reads SEHNR; CDR2 reads FQNEAQ (reference sequence). CDR3 sequence: CASSLAAAEAFF. The CDR3 DNA sequence: TGTGCCAGCAGCTTAGCTGCGGCGGAAGCTTTCTTT.

The chain uses TRBV19 and TRBJ1-1; D not resolved. The germline V and J ends were trimmed by 5 bases and 1 base, with 5 bases remaining between them. The germline gives CDR1 LNHDA, CDR2 SQIVND (reference sequence). This CDR3 comprises 12 residues. The CDR3 loop is CASSWQNTEAFF. CDR3 sequence (DNA): TGTGCCAGTAGTTGGCAGAACACTGAAGCTTTCTTT.

This chain joins TRBV2 and TRBJ1-6; TRBD1 matches 8 bases. This CDR3 is built from 15 residues. Trimming at V came to 3 bases and at J to 8 bases, leaving 6 bases not matched to a gene. In germline, CDR1 is SNHLY, CDR2 FYNNEI. CDR3 nucleotide sequence: TGTGCCAGCAGTGACGGTTACAGGGGGGATTCACCCCTCCACTTT. Translating gives CASSDGYRGDSPLHF.

The chain carries TRBV6-6 and TRBJ2-7; TRBD2 agrees at 14 bases. The V gene end was trimmed by 5 bases and the J gene end by 3 bases; junction bases not matched to a gene: 9. Per the germline V gene, CDR1 is MNHNY and CDR2 is SVGAGI (reference sequence). The CDR3 loop spans 17 amino acids. The CDR3 sequence is CASSPGLAGVTIYEQYF. The DNA for the CDR3 is TGTGCCAGCAGTCCGGGACTAGCGGGGGTTACCATCTACGAGCAGTACTTC.

This clone has more than one count but fewer than ten. The V gene is TRBV2, the J gene TRBJ2-1; 7 bases match TRBD2. Germline V gives CDR1 SNHLY, CDR2 FYNNEI. The CDR3 covers 12 residues. V lost 6 bases to trimming and J lost 8 bases; unmatched junction nucleotides: 4. CDR3 amino acids: CASRDLADEQFF. The CDR3 DNA sequence: TGTGCCAGCAGGGACCTAGCGGATGAGCAGTTCTTC.